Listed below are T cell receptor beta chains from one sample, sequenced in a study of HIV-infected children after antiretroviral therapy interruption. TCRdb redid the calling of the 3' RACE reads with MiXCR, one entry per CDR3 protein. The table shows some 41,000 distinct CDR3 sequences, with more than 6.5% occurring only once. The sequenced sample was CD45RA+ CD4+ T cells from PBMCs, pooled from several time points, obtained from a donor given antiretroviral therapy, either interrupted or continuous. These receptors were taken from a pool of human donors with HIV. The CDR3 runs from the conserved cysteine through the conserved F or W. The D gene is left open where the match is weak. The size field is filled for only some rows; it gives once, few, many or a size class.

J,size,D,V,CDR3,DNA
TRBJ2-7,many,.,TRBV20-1,CSANPLEKPGYEQYF,TGCAGTGCTAACCCCCTGGAAAAACCGGGCTACGAGCAGTACTTC
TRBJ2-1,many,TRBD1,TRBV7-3,CASSLYELSGQGALDEQFF,TGTGCCAGCAGCTTATACGAATTAAGTGGACAGGGTGCTTTGGATGAGCAGTTCTTC
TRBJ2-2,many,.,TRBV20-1,CSASTGFTGELFF,TGCAGTGCTAGCACGGGTTTCACCGGGGAGCTGTTTTTT
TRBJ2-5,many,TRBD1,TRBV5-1,CASSFQGAEETQYF,TGCGCCAGCAGCTTTCAGGGGGCCGAAGAGACCCAGTACTTC
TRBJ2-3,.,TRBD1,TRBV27,CASKPGQGETDTQYF,TGTGCCAGCAAGCCGGGACAGGGGGAAACAGATACGCAGTATTTT
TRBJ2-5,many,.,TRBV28,CASSNFRGRDQETQYF,TGTGCCAGCAGTAATTTTCGAGGACGGGACCAAGAGACCCAGTACTTC
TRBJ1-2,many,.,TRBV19,CATNRERYGYTF,TGTGCCACAAACCGGGAACGCTATGGCTACACCTTC
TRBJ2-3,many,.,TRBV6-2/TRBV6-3,CASGGAGRADTQYF,TGTGCCAGCGGTGGTGCAGGTCGCGCAGATACGCAGTATTTT
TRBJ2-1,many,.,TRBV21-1,CASTLGAGLVDEQFF,TGTGCCAGCACCCTGGGCGCCGGTTTAGTAGATGAGCAGTTCTTC
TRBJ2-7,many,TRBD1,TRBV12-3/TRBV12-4,CAVGAGTGPYEQYF,TGTGCCGTAGGGGCCGGGACAGGTCCCTACGAGCAGTACTTC
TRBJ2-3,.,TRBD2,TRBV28,CASSKPPGLASLTQYF,TGTGCCAGCAGCAAGCCTCCGGGACTAGCGTCCCTGACGCAGTATTTT
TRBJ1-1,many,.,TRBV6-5,CASRHREGAFF,TGTGCCAGCAGGCACAGGGAGGGAGCTTTCTTT
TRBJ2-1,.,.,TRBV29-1,CSVGSYNEQFF,TGCAGCGTGGGATCCTACAATGAGCAGTTCTTC
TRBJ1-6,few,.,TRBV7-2,CASSVSQASPLHF,TGTGCCAGCAGCGTCTCACAGGCTTCACCCCTCCACTTT
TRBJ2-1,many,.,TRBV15,CASSRDGYAEQFF,TGTGCTAGCAGTAGAGATGGGTATGCTGAGCAGTTCTTC
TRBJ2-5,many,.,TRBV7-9,CASSLASGETQYF,TGTGCCAGCAGCTTAGCGTCCGGAGAGACCCAGTACTTC
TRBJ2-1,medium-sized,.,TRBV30,CAWSPGTGGYAEQFF,TGTGCCTGGAGTCCCGGGACTGGGGGGTATGCTGAGCAGTTCTTC
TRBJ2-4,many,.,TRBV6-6,CASGAVGEATVFENIQYF,TGTGCCAGCGGGGCGGTAGGGGAGGCCACGGTGTTCGAAAACATTCAGTACTTC
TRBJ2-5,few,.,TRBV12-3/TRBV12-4,CASTMSTGAETQYF,TGTGCCAGCACCATGTCGACCGGAGCAGAGACCCAGTACTTC
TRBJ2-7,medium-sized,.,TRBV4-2,CASSSRDWGDEQYF,TGTGCCAGCAGCTCCCGGGACTGGGGAGATGAACAGTACTTC
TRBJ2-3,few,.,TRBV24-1,CATSVGGNTDTQYF,TGTGCCACCAGTGTTGGAGGGAACACAGATACGCAGTATTTT
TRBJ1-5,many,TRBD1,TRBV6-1,CASSFGTASNQPQHF,TGTGCCAGCAGTTTCGGGACAGCGTCTAATCAGCCCCAGCATTTT
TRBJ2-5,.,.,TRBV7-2,CASSPGRGGIIRETQYF,TGTGCCAGCAGCCCCGGGAGAGGGGGCATCATACGGGAGACCCAGTACTTC
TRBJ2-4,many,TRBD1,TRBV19,CASSIDRGSQNTLYF,TGTGCCAGCAGTATAGACAGGGGGAGTCAAAACACCTTGTACTTT
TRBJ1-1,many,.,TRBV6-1,CASRETLNTEAFF,TGTGCCAGCCGGGAGACCCTGAACACTGAAGCTTTCTTT
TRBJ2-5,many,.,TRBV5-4,CASSPGPGVFETQYF,TGTGCCAGCAGCCCGGGTCCGGGGGTATTCGAGACCCAGTACTTC
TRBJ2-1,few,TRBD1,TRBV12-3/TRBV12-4,CASSSAGTGSYNEQFF,TGTGCCAGCAGTTCGGCCGGGACAGGCTCCTACAATGAGCAGTTCTTC
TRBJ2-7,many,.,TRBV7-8,CASSTGTPAYEQYF,TGTGCCAGCAGCACAGGGACCCCAGCCTACGAGCAGTACTTC
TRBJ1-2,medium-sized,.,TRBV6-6,CASSDADTNSDYTF,TGTGCCAGCAGTGATGCGGACACAAACTCCGACTACACCTTC
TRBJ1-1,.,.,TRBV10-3,CAISEPGRGTEAFF,TGTGCCATCAGTGAACCGGGCCGAGGGACTGAAGCTTTCTTT
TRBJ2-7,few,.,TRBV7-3,CASSPVVPAPSETSYEQYF,TGTGCCAGCAGTCCGGTTGTTCCTGCGCCCAGCGAAACTTCCTACGAGCAGTACTTC